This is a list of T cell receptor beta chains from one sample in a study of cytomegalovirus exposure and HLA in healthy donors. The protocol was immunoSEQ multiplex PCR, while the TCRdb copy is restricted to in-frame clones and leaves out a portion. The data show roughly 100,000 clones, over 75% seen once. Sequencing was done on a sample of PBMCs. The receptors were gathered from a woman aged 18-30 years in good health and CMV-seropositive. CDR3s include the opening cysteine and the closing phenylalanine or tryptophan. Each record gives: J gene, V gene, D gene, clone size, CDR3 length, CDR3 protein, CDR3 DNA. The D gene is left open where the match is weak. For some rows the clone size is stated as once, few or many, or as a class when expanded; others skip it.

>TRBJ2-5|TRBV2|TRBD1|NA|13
CASTRDRVETQYF
TGTGCCAGCACCAGGGACAGGGTCGAGACCCAGTACTTC
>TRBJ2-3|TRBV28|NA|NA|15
CASSLYIHSTDTQYF
TGTGCCAGCAGTTTATACATCCATAGCACAGATACGCAGTATTTT
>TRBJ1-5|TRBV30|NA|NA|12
CAWSSPPQPQHF
TGTGCCTGGAGTTCCCCTCCCCAGCCCCAGCATTTT
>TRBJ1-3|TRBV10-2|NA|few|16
CASARPGGHYGNTIYF
TGCGCCAGCGCCCGCCCGGGGGGACATTATGGAAACACCATATATTTT
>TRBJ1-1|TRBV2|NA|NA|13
CASSEFTTAEAFF
TGTGCCAGCAGTGAGTTTACCACCGCGGAAGCTTTCTTT
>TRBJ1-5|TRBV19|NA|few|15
CASSNPGSPNQPQHF
TGTGCCAGTAGTAACCCCGGGTCCCCCAATCAGCCCCAGCATTTT
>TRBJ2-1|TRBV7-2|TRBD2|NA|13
CASSLVAGDEQFF
TGTGCCAGCAGCTTAGTAGCGGGAGATGAGCAGTTCTTC
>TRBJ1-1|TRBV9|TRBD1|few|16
CASSADGRGLIGEAFF
TGTGCCAGCAGCGCAGACGGTAGGGGGCTTATAGGTGAAGCTTTCTTT
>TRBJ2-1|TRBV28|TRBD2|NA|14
CASSFGGGPNEQFF
TGTGCCAGCAGTTTTGGGGGAGGGCCGAATGAGCAGTTCTTC
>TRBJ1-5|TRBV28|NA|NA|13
CASSFSRDQPQHF
TGTGCCAGCAGTTTCTCCCGGGATCAGCCCCAGCATTTT
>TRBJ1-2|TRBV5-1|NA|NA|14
CASSPGVTNYGYTF
TGCGCCAGCAGCCCCGGGGTGACTAACTATGGCTACACCTTC
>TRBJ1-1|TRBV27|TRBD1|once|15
CASSVLGTGLTEAFF
TGTGCCAGCAGTGTCCTCGGGACAGGGCTCACTGAAGCTTTCTTT
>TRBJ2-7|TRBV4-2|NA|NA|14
CASSLQGPPYEQYF
TGTGCCAGCAGCCTGCAGGGGCCCCCCTACGAGCAGTACTTC
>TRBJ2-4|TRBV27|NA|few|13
CASLGGAKNIQYF
TGTGCCAGCCTCGGGGGAGCCAAAAACATTCAGTACTTC
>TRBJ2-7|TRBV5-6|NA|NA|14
CASSLGAGVDEQYF
TGTGCCAGCAGCTTGGGGGCAGGGGTAGACGAGCAGTACTTC
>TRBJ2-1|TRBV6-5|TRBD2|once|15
CASSSTSGTYNEQFF
TGTGCCAGCAGTTCGACTAGCGGGACCTACAATGAGCAGTTCTTC
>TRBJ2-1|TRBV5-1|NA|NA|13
CASSASGYNEQFF
TGCGCCAGCAGCGCCAGCGGATACAATGAGCAGTTCTTC
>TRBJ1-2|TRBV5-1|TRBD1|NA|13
CASSPGQGRGYTF
TGCGCCAGCAGTCCGGGACAGGGACGCGGCTACACCTTC
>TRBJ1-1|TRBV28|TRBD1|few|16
CASSPNPGQENTEAFF
TGTGCCAGCAGTCCCAATCCGGGACAGGAGAACACTGAAGCTTTCTTT
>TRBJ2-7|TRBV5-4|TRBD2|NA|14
CASSFGGSNYEQYF
TGTGCCAGCAGCTTCGGCGGGAGCAACTACGAGCAGTACTTC
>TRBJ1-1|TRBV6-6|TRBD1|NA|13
CASSRGRNTEAFF
TGTGCCAGCAGTAGGGGGCGGAACACTGAAGCTTTCTTT
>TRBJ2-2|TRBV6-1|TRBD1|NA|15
CASFTRQGNTGELFF
TGTGCCAGCTTTACCCGACAGGGGAACACCGGGGAGCTGTTTTTT
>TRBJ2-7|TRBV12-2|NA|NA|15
CASRAGLAGFYEQYF
TGTGCAAGTCGCGCGGGACTAGCGGGCTTCTACGAGCAGTACTTC
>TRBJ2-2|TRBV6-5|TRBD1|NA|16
CASSYAGQGNTGELFF
TGTGCCAGCAGTTACGCCGGACAGGGGAACACCGGGGAGCTGTTTTTT
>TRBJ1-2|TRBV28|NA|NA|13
CASSAGTHYGYTF
TGTGCCAGCAGTGCCGGGACACACTATGGCTACACCTTC
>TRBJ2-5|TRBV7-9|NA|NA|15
CASSATEHNTETQYF
TGTGCCAGCAGCGCTACAGAACATAATACCGAGACCCAGTACTTC
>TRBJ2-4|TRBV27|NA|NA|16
CASSLSPGLAKNIQYF
TGTGCCAGCAGTTTATCGCCGGGTCTAGCCAAAAACATTCAGTACTTC
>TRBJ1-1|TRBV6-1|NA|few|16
CASSELAGPGYTEAFF
TGTGCCAGCAGTGAACTCGCAGGGCCCGGATACACTGAAGCTTTCTTT
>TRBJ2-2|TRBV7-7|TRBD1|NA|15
CASSSGQGNTGELFF
TGTGCTAGCAGCTCGGGACAGGGGAACACCGGGGAGCTGTTTTTT
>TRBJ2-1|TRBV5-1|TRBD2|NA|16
CASSLSSSGFYNEQFF
TGCGCCAGCAGCTTGAGTTCTAGCGGGTTTTACAATGAGCAGTTCTTC
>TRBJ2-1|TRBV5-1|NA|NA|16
CASSLEGGGWYNEQFF
TGCGCCAGCAGCTTGGAGGGGGGAGGGTGGTACAATGAGCAGTTCTTC
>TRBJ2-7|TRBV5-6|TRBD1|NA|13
CASCRQGAGEQYF
TGTGCCAGCTGTAGACAGGGGGCTGGCGAGCAGTACTTC
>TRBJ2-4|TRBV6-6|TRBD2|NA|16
CASSSGLAGGKNIQYF
TGTGCCAGCAGTTCGGGACTAGCGGGGGGCAAAAACATTCAGTACTTC
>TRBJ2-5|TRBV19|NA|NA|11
CASSFGETQYF
TGTGCCAGTAGTTTCGGAGAGACCCAGTACTTC
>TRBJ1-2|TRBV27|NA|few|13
CASSLGGAYGYTF
TGTGCCAGCAGTTTAGGGGGGGCGTACGGCTACACCTTC
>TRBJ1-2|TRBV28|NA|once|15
CASSPPEGWGYGYTF
TGTGCCAGCAGTCCCCCGGAGGGTTGGGGCTATGGCTACACCTTC
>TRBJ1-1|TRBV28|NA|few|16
CASSLRLGEENTEAFF
TGTGCCAGCAGTTTAAGACTCGGCGAGGAGAACACTGAAGCTTTCTTT
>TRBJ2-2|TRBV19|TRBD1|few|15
CASRLDRGITGELFF
TGTGCCAGTAGGCTAGACAGGGGGATCACCGGGGAGCTGTTTTTT
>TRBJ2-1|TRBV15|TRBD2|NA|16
CATSRDGPWGEGEQFF
TGTGCCACCAGCAGAGATGGTCCTTGGGGGGAGGGTGAGCAGTTCTTC
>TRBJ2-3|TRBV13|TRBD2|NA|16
CASSYSLAGVRATQYF
TGTGCCAGCAGCTACTCTCTAGCGGGGGTCAGGGCTACGCAGTATTTT
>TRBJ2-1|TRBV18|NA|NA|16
CASSTRQESSYNEQFF
TGTGCCAGCTCAACGCGACAGGAAAGCTCCTACAATGAGCAGTTCTTC
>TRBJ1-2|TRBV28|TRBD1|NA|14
CASRTQGISYGYTF
TGTGCCAGCAGAACACAGGGGATTAGCTATGGCTACACCTTC
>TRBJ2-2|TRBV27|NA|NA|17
CASSLGYGPANTGELFF
TGTGCCAGCAGTTTAGGTTATGGGCCCGCGAACACCGGGGAGCTGTTTTTT
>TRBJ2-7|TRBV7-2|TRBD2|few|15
CASSLASGRSYEQYF
TGTGCCAGCAGCTTGGCTAGCGGGAGATCCTACGAGCAGTACTTC
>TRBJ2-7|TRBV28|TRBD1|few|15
CASSFRGQGIDEQYF
TGTGCCAGCAGTTTTAGGGGACAGGGGATCGACGAGCAGTACTTC
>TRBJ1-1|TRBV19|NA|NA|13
CASSMTENTEAFF
TGTGCCAGTAGTATGACAGAGAACACTGAAGCTTTCTTT
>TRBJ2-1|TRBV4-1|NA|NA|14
CASSQDWSYNEQFF
TGCGCCAGCAGCCAAGATTGGAGCTACAATGAGCAGTTCTTC
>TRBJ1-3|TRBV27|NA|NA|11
CASSQGSTIYF
TGTGCCAGCAGTCAGGGAAGCACCATATATTTT